This is a list of T cell receptor beta chains from one sample in a study of cytotoxic CD8 clonotypes in ibrutinib-treated CLL. Sequenced by immunoSEQ multiplex PCR; TCRdb stores in-frame clones only, minus some. Among 20,000 to 30,000 clones listed, around 74% were seen once. This sample comprised PBMCs, obtained at disease progression, from a patient treated with ibrutinib. All receptors come from a human donor with chronic lymphocytic leukemia. The CDR3 runs from the conserved cysteine through the conserved F or W. The D gene is left open where the match is weak. Clone size appears in some rows only: once, few, many, or a class for an expanded clone.

V	J	size	D	DNA	CDR3
TRBV5-4	TRBJ2-4	-	TRBD1	TGTGCCAGCAGCCAGGGACAGGGAAACATTCAGTACTTC	CASSQGQGNIQYF
TRBV18	TRBJ1-2	-	-	TGTGCCAGCTCAATCGGATCTTCTAACTATGGCTACACCTTC	CASSIGSSNYGYTF
TRBV5-1	TRBJ2-5	once	-	TGCGCCAGCAGCTCCGGAAGGGGTGAGACCCAGTACTTC	CASSSGRGETQYF
TRBV5-1	TRBJ2-2	-	TRBD1	TGCGCCAGCAGCTTGTCAGGGGGATACACCGGGGAGCTGTTTTTT	CASSLSGGYTGELFF
TRBV7-3	TRBJ1-1	-	-	TGTGCCAGCAGCTTAACTCCGAATACTGAAGCTTTCTTT	CASSLTPNTEAFF
TRBV4-2	TRBJ2-1	once	TRBD2	TGTGCCAGCAGCCTTAGCGGGTCCTCCTACAATGAGCAGTTCTTC	CASSLSGSSYNEQFF
TRBV7-8	TRBJ2-2	-	-	TGTGCCAGCAGCCAACCACAGGGCTGGACCGGGGAGCTGTTTTTT	CASSQPQGWTGELFF
TRBV29-1	TRBJ1-2	few	TRBD1	TGCAGCGTTCTACATACAGGGGGCTATGGCTACACCTTC	CSVLHTGGYGYTF
TRBV7-9	TRBJ1-1	-	-	TGTGCCAGCAGCCCACCCACGGGGGCGCGAGCTTTCTTT	CASSPPTGARAFF
TRBV15	TRBJ1-5	-	-	TGTGCCACCAGCGTCAGGGCTTATCAGCCCCAGCATTTT	CATSVRAYQPQHF
TRBV5-1	TRBJ1-4	-	-	TGCGCCAGCAGCTTCCAGGGAGCAACTAATGAAAAACTGTTTTTT	CASSFQGATNEKLFF
TRBV11-2	TRBJ1-1	once	-	TGTGCCAGCAGCTCTACCCGCGGGGGGGTAAACACTGAAGCTTTCTTT	CASSSTRGGVNTEAFF
TRBV7-7	TRBJ2-3	-	-	TGTGCCAGCAGCTCCTCGGAGGTAGATACGCAGTATTTT	CASSSSEVDTQYF
TRBV5-1	TRBJ1-2	-	-	TGCGCCAGCAGCCCCAGTAGGGGCTATGGCTACACCTTC	CASSPSRGYGYTF
TRBV10-3	TRBJ2-7	few	TRBD1	TGTGCCTCCACCGGGACAGGGATCTCCTACGAGCAGTACTTC	CASTGTGISYEQYF
TRBV6-6	TRBJ1-6	once	-	TGTGCCAGCACTTCGACCGGGACCGGTAATTCACCCCTCCACTTT	CASTSTGTGNSPLHF
TRBV18	TRBJ2-1	-	-	TGTGCCAGCTCACGAGTGGGGGTGAACAATGAGCAGTTCTTC	CASSRVGVNNEQFF
TRBV4-3	TRBJ2-7	-	TRBD2	TGCGCCAGCAGCCAAGAATGGGGCGGGGGGTCCTACGAGCAGTACTTC	CASSQEWGGGSYEQYF
TRBV1	TRBJ2-3	-	-	TGCACCAGCAGCCAACTCTACCGGGACGGTACTAGCACAGATACGCAGTATTTT	CTSSQLYRDGTSTDTQYF
TRBV5-6	TRBJ1-1	-	-	TGTGCCAGCAGCTTGAGCGGGGGGGACACTGAAGCTTTCTTT	CASSLSGGDTEAFF
TRBV6-6	TRBJ2-6	-	-	TGTGCCAGCAGTCCCGAGTATTCTGGGGCCAACGTCCTGACTTTC	CASSPEYSGANVLTF
TRBV13	TRBJ2-3	-	TRBD1	TGTGCCAGCAGCTCACAGGGGTTTCCAGATACGCAGTATTTT	CASSSQGFPDTQYF
TRBV7-2	TRBJ1-4	-	-	TGTGCCAGCAGCCCAATTTTAAATGAAAAACTGTTTTTT	CASSPILNEKLFF
TRBV5-4	TRBJ1-1	few	-	TGTGCCAGCAGCCGGAGCACTGAAGCTTTCTTT	CASSRSTEAFF
TRBV18	TRBJ2-4	once	-	TGTGCCAGCTCCACGGATGGCGGGGCCAAAAACATTCAGTACTTC	CASSTDGGAKNIQYF
TRBV5-6	TRBJ2-1	once	TRBD1	TGTGCCAGCAGCTTGGTCGGGACAGGGGTCTACAATGAGCAGTTCTTC	CASSLVGTGVYNEQFF
TRBV6-5	TRBJ2-1	-	-	TGTGCCAGCACCTCAGTTTACAATGAGCAGTTCTTC	CASTSVYNEQFF
TRBV11-2	TRBJ2-7	-	-	TGTGCCAGCAGCCTCGGGGGGCAGGGGAGCGAGCAGTACTTC	CASSLGGQGSEQYF
TRBV28	TRBJ2-3	-	TRBD2	TGTGCCAGCAGTTTACCCTGGGCTAGCGGGGACACAGATACGCAGTATTTT	CASSLPWASGDTDTQYF
TRBV7-9	TRBJ1-1	few	-	TGTGCCAGCAGCTTAGGGGGGCGAGGTACTGAAGCTTTCTTT	CASSLGGRGTEAFF
TRBV5-1	TRBJ2-7	-	-	TGCGCCAGCAGCTTGCCCAGCGGCTACGAGCAGTACTTC	CASSLPSGYEQYF
TRBV30	TRBJ1-1	few	-	TGTGCCTGGGAAACCGACAGTTTGAACACTGAAGCTTTCTTT	CAWETDSLNTEAFF
TRBV29-1	TRBJ1-1	few	-	TGCAGCGTCCATCAGAACACTGAAGCTTTCTTT	CSVHQNTEAFF
TRBV4-2	TRBJ1-2	-	-	TGTGCCAGCAGCCAGATAGAACCAAATGGCTACACCTTC	CASSQIEPNGYTF
TRBV6-5	TRBJ1-2	-	-	TGTGCCAGCAGTTTAAGCAGGGTAGAGGGTGGCTACACCTTC	CASSLSRVEGGYTF
TRBV10-3	TRBJ2-3	-	TRBD2	TGTGCCACCGAGTCTAGCGGGGGTTCAGATACGCAGTATTTT	CATESSGGSDTQYF
TRBV5-8	TRBJ2-5	-	-	TGTGCCAGCAGCTTCGGTCAGGGGCCACAAGAGACCCAGTACTTC	CASSFGQGPQETQYF
TRBV7-3	TRBJ2-2	few	-	TGTGCCAGCAGCTTAGACAGTTGGACCGGGGAGCTGTTTTTT	CASSLDSWTGELFF